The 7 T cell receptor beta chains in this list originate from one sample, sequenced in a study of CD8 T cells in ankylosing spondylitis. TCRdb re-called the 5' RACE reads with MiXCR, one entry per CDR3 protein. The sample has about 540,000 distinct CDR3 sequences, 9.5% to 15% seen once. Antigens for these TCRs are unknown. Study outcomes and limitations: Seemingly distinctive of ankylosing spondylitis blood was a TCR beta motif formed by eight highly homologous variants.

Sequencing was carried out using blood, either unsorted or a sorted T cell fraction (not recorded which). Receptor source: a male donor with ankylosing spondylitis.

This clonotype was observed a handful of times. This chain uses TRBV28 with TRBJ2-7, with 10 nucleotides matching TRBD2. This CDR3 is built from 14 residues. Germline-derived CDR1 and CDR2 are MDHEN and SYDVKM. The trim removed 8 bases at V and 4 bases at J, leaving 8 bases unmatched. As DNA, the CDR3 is TGTGCCAGCTTGGCGGCTAGCGGGAGTTACGAGCAGTACTTC. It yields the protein CASLAASGSYEQYF.

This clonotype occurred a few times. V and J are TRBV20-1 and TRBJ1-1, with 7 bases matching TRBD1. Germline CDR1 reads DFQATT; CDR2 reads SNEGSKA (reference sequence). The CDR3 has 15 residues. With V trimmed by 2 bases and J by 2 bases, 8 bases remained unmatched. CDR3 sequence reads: CSARRRGGLNTEAFF. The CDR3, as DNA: TGCAGTGCTAGAAGGAGAGGGGGCCTCAACACTGAAGCTTTCTTT.

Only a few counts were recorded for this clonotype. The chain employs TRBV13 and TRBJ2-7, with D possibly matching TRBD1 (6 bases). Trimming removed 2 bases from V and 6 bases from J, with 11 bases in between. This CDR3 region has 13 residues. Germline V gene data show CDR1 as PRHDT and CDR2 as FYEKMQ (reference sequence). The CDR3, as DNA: TGTGCCAGCAGCTTAAAGGGGGACCGCGAGCAGTACTTC. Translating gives CASSLKGDREQYF.

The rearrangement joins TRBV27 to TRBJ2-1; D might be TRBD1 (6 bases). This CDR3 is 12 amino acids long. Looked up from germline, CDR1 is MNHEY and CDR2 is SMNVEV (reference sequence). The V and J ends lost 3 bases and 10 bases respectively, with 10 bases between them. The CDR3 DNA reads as TGTGCCAGCAGTTTTTCCGGACAGGAGCAGTTCTTC. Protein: CASSFSGQEQFF.

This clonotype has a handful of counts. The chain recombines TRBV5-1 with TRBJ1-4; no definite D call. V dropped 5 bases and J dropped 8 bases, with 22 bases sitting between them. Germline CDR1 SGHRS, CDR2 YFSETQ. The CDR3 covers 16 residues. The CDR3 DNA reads TGCGCCAGCAGTTCCTCCCCCGGCGGCCGGAGGGAAAAACTGTTTTTT. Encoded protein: CASSSSPGGRREKLFF.

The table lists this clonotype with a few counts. Written as DNA, the CDR3 is TGCAGTGCTAGAGTTACAGGGAGGGACTACGAGCAGTACTTC. Protein product: CSARVTGRDYEQYF. The chain couples TRBV20-1 to TRBJ2-7; D is possibly TRBD2 (7 bases). Germline V CDR1 and CDR2: DFQATT, SNEGSKA (reference sequence). V lost 1 base and J lost 3, with 13 bases in between. The CDR3 length is 14 residues.

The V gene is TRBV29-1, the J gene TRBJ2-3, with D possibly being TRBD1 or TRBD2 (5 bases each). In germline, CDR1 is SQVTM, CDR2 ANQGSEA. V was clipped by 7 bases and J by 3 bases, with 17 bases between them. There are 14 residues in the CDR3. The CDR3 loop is CSAGRRTSTDTQYF. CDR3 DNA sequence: TGCAGCGCGGGACGCCGCACTTCGACAGATACGCAGTATTTT.